This T cell receptor (beta chain) was sequenced for a study of radiation and T cells in renal cell carcinoma (dated by TCRdb to 2020 to 2021). In terms of the full investigation: In total, 50 to 55 samples, comprising some 25 tumors and around 27 peripheral blood samples, were subjected to TCR beta sequencing. The final blood draw took place at 4 weeks after radiation, the same time as nephrectomy. A total of approximately 3,800,000 unique CDR3 nucleotide sequences, encoding 2.5 million to 3 million unique CDR3 amino acid sequences, were found across all 50 or so samples. What the work shows at the level of the full study, not this receptor alone: Blood repertoire dynamics were not followed beyond 4 weeks after treatment. An increase in top tumor clonotypes in blood was observed from baseline to 2 weeks post-radiation, followed by contraction by 4 weeks, which was taken to suggest transient expansion of tumor-resident clones. With a single-armed trial design, the study had no way to address how radiation dose or scheduling affects the TCR repertoire. Because pretreatment tumor biopsies were not available, the study could not determine whether clonotypes were already present within the tumor at baseline.

The time point label of this sample denotes: blood 4 weeks post-SBRT, at nephrectomy. According to the study, the label for this sample's treatment or condition signals: 15 Gy SBRT to primary tumor, nephrectomy 4 weeks later. The samples were drawn from a clinical trial, where primary renal cell carcinomas were treated with 15 Gy of stereotactic body radiation therapy and then removed by nephrectomy 4 weeks afterward. Serial peripheral blood from radiation-treated patients was sampled at baseline, 2 weeks and 4 weeks after SBRT to track tumor-enriched clonotypes. Renal cell carcinoma with clear cell pathology was present in all patients. The QIAamp DNA Blood Mini Kit (Qiagen) was used to prepare genomic DNA for TCR sequencing. The analyses included just those samples that passed every quality control check. TCR beta libraries were generated from genomic DNA with the immunoSEQ kit, following the manufacturer's recommendations. Library preparation used a first multiplex PCR with proprietary primers, then a second PCR adding unique barcodes, with bead cleanups after each round. A kit-provided positive control reaction and a negative control reaction were included in every sample batch. The final libraries were assessed on an Agilent 4200 TapeStation D1000 ScreenTape, pooled by volume, and quantified by qPCR. Sequencing was performed on an Illumina NextSeq500 with a MidOutput 150-cycle cartridge, and 156 Read1 and 15 Index1 cycles were run with kit custom primers. The pooled library was loaded at roughly 1 pM with about 20% PhiX control spiked in. Turning to the authors' computational methods: Vendor-processed data were analyzed in R, with a clonotype defined as all T cells sharing the same CDR3 nucleotide sequence. For clone abundance analyses, frequencies were normalized to the 10,000 most abundant clones per sample. Public T cell clones, averaging fewer than five per sample, were removed before analysis. An abundance difference of at least 32-fold between compartments was the criterion for calling clonotypes tumor-enriched or baseline blood-enriched. A beta-binomial differential abundance model was applied to find clonotypes that expanded or contracted between blood time points. The Baroni-Urbani and Buser coefficient was used to measure tumor-blood repertoire similarity, and groups were compared with two-tailed Wilcoxon tests in R. Held by TCRdb, this immuneACCESS table contains in-frame sequences only and omits some clones. Under half of the omission traces to an unresolved V gene where checked; the cause of the rest is unknown. V, J and clone size are those of that table, while D and trimming were read from the DNA. Recorded for this sample are more than 60,000 clones; around 78% of them occurred a single time. More than 2% of the sample is held by the ten biggest clonotypes.

Reading from cysteine to phenylalanine, the CDR3 counts 14 amino acids. Left in the record is the CDR3 DNA by itself, 42 bases read in frame from the first base. Reading the germline V gene gives CDR1 MNHEY and CDR2 SVGAGI. Clipping removes 2 bases from V and 4 bases from J, with 2 as the unmatched junction base count. With respect to this clone: This receptor's antigen is unknown. No quality values exist for individual bases; no much larger clone is one base distant.

The receptor's source is a woman in her sixties with renal cell carcinoma. The chain employs TRBV6-5 and TRBJ2-1, with 7 bases aligning to TRBD1. The sequenced sample was blood, obtained from a patient whose treatment included radiotherapy and nephrectomy. This receptor carries the CDR3 CASSYRGRYNEQFF. The DNA reads as follows: TGTGCCAGCAGTTACAGGGGGCGGTACAATGAGCAGTTCTTC.